This T cell receptor (beta chain) was observed in a study of T cells after yellow fever vaccination. Whole-study context: It was SMART-Seq v4 Ultra Low Input that prepared the fractions with low cell numbers.

MiXCR, run by TCRdb on the 5' RACE reads, gives a single entry per CDR3 protein. This sample has 200,000 to 300,000 distinct CDR3 sequences, with over 6.5% found just once. Regarding the study as a whole: CD4 and CD8 compartments shared a small share of clonotypes, likely from convergent recombination. Primary-vaccination clones mostly resurfaced post-booster (roughly 97% CD4, more than 85% CD8). Sorted repertoires could include abundant contaminating clonotypes from bulk cells.

The CDR3 has 14 residues. CDR1 and CDR2 (germline): SGHRS, YFSETQ. The V gene lost 6 bases and the J gene lost 5 bases, with 17 bases spanning the gap. With regard to this clonotype: Its antigen is still unknown.

The sequenced sample was CD4+ T cells sorted from PBMCs, obtained on the day of the yellow fever booster vaccination. The chain has TRBV5-1 and TRBJ2-5; D is perhaps TRBD1 (5 bases). This receptor was identified in a man aged 30-40 years who received the YFV17D yellow fever vaccine. Here the CDR3 reads CASTNQGARETQYF. CDR3 sequence (DNA): TGCGCCAGCACCAACCAGGGCGCACGGGAGACCCAGTACTTC.